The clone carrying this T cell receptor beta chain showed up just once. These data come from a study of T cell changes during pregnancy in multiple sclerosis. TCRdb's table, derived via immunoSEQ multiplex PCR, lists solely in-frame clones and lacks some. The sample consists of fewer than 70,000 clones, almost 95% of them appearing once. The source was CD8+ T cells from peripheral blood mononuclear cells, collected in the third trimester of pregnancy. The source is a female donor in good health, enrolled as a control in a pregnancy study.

The CDR3 DNA reads TGTGCCTGGAGTGTTATGGCGGGGGGGCCTGAAGATACGCAGTATTTT. Protein: CAWSVMAGGPEDTQYF. The chain recombines TRBV30 with TRBJ2-3; 9 bases line up with TRBD2. From germline, CDR1 is GTSNPN and CDR2 SVGIG (reference sequence). This CDR3 spans 16 amino acids. Trimming took 0 bases from V and 5 from J; bases not matched to a gene: 9. The variable domain in full, completed from reference TRBV30 and TRBJ2-3, reads SQTIHQWPATLVQPVGSPLSLECTVEGTSNPNLYWYRQAAGRGLQLLFYSVGIGQISSEVPQNLSASRPQDRQFILSSKKLLLSDSGFYLCAWSVMAGGPEDTQYFGPGTRLTVL.